These T cell receptor beta chains were read from a single sample in a study of cytomegalovirus exposure and HLA in healthy donors. Clones were read by immunoSEQ multiplex PCR, and TCRdb kept only the in-frame ones, dropping some. The table includes about 76,000 clones, 65% to 80% detected once. The sequencing input was PBMCs. These receptors were collected from a woman aged 40 to 55 in good health and CMV-seropositive. CDR3s include the opening cysteine and the closing phenylalanine or tryptophan. A D gene is named only where the DNA matches it firmly. Clone size appears in some rows only: once, few, many, or a class for an expanded clone.

clone_size	v_call	d_call	j_call	cdr3_aa	cdr3_nt
few	TRBV30	.	TRBJ2-6	CAWSPFAGANVLTF	TGTGCCTGGAGTCCCTTTGCTGGGGCCAACGTCCTGACTTTC
.	TRBV6-6	.	TRBJ2-3	CASSYSITFTDTQYF	TGTGCCAGCAGTTACTCGATAACTTTCACAGATACGCAGTATTTT
.	TRBV25-1	.	TRBJ1-2	CASSAQANSYGYTF	TGTGCCAGCAGTGCACAGGCTAATTCCTATGGCTACACCTTC
.	TRBV4-2	TRBD2	TRBJ2-7	CASSQDPASGAINF	TGTGCCAGCAGCCAAGATCCGGCTAGCGGGGCTATAAACTTC
few	TRBV7-2	TRBD1	TRBJ2-7	CASSSGWRDRGSYEQYF	TGTGCCAGCAGCTCGGGATGGAGGGACAGGGGTTCCTACGAGCAGTACTTC
.	TRBV21-1	.	TRBJ1-6	CASSKLNGQIISSYNSPLHF	TGTGCCAGCAGCAAATTGAACGGACAGATTATAAGCTCCTATAATTCACCCCTCCACTTT
.	TRBV6-1	.	TRBJ2-7	CASSVTAVAAYEQYF	TGTGCCAGCAGTGTAACAGCGGTCGCCGCCTACGAGCAGTACTTC
.	TRBV18	TRBD1	TRBJ1-5	CASSPLGGTDYQPQHF	TGTGCCAGCTCACCTTTGGGCGGGACAGACTATCAGCCCCAGCATTTT
.	TRBV28	.	TRBJ1-5	CASRPGILSNQPQHF	TGTGCCAGCAGACCGGGGATCCTTAGCAATCAGCCCCAGCATTTT
.	TRBV18	.	TRBJ2-5	CASSPRQIQETQYF	TGTGCCAGCTCACCACGCCAGATCCAAGAGACCCAGTACTTC
.	TRBV6-5	.	TRBJ1-5	CASSYNRDQPQHF	TGTGCCAGCAGTTACAACAGAGATCAGCCCCAGCATTTT
.	TRBV5-6	TRBD1	TRBJ1-5	CASSLSDRTNQPQHF	TGTGCCAGCAGCTTGTCGGACAGGACGAATCAGCCCCAGCATTTT
.	TRBV6-5	.	TRBJ1-1	CASSYTGKNTEAFF	TGTGCCAGCAGTTACACGGGGAAGAACACTGAAGCTTTCTTT
.	TRBV18	.	TRBJ2-5	CASSPEETQYF	TGTGCCAGCTCACCTGAGGAGACCCAGTACTTC
few	TRBV18	.	TRBJ1-5	CASSPGVRQINQPQHF	TGTGCCAGCTCACCAGGGGTAAGACAGATCAATCAGCCCCAGCATTTT
.	TRBV19	.	TRBJ2-5	CASSMKSGTRGETQYF	TGTGCCAGTAGTATGAAGTCCGGGACTCGTGGGGAGACCCAGTACTTC
.	TRBV5-6	TRBD2	TRBJ2-5	CASSLLGGDQETQYF	TGTGCCAGCAGCTTGCTGGGGGGGGACCAAGAGACCCAGTACTTC
few	TRBV5-4	.	TRBJ2-1	CASSLGWNEQFF	TGTGCCAGCAGCCTAGGATGGAATGAGCAGTTCTTC
few	TRBV6-5	.	TRBJ1-5	CASRGEGGNQPQHF	TGTGCCAGCAGAGGGGAGGGGGGAAATCAGCCCCAGCATTTT
.	TRBV18	TRBD1	TRBJ2-7	CASSPGTEGEQYF	TGTGCCAGCTCACCCGGGACAGAGGGCGAGCAGTACTTC
.	TRBV6-5	.	TRBJ1-2	CASREHITGNYGYTF	TGTGCCAGCAGGGAACATATTACAGGGAACTATGGCTACACCTTC
.	TRBV27	.	TRBJ2-7	CASSSAGQIYEQYF	TGTGCCAGCAGTTCAGCCGGACAGATCTACGAGCAGTACTTC